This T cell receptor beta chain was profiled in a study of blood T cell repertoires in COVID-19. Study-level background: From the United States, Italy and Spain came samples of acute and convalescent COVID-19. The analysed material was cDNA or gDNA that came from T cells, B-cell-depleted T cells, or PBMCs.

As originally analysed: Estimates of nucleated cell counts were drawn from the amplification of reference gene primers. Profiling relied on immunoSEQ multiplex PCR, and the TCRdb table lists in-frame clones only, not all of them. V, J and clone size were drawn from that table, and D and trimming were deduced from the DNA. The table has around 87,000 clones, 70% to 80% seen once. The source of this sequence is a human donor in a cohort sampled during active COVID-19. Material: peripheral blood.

The CDR3 nucleotides read TGCGCCAGCAGCTTGGAAACTCGGACAGCTGAAGCTTTCTTT. This codes for CASSLETRTAEAFF. The chain links TRBV5-1 to TRBJ1-1; D perhaps matches TRBD1 (6 bases). Germline assignment: CDR1 SGHRS and CDR2 YFSETQ. The V gene lost 0 bases and the J gene lost 6 bases, with 12 bases spanning the gap. There are 14 residues in the CDR3. Looking up the rest from reference TRBV5-1 and TRBJ1-1 gives the full variable domain: KAGVTQTPRYLIKTRGQQVTLSCSPISGHRSVSWYQQTPGQGLQFLFEYFSETQRNKGNFPGRFSGRQFSNSRSEMNVSTLELGDSALYLCASSLETRTAEAFFGQGTRLTVV.